This T cell receptor beta chain is drawn from a study of T-cell reconstitution after alpha-beta-depleted transplantation in children. As regards this clonotype: One junction end does not reproduce the germline sequence, and a read error may be involved.

Unique molecular identifiers were incorporated into the prepared TCRbeta library. TCRdb fed the PCR reads into MiXCR, producing one record per CDR3 protein. This table has 200,000 to 250,000 distinct CDR3 sequences, around 9.7% appearing once. This CDR3 comprises 14 residues. The clonotype was recovered from a human donor who donated a stem cell graft to a child with SCID. Sequences were derived from PBMCs from the stem cell graft donor, sampled from the stem cell graft. This chain connects TRBV12-3 or TRBV12-4 to TRBJ2-6; a possible D gene is TRBD1 (5 bases). The CDR3 spells CASSLGSGANALTF. CDR3 bases: TGTGCCAGCAGTTTAGGGTCTGGGGCCAACGCCCTGACTTTC.